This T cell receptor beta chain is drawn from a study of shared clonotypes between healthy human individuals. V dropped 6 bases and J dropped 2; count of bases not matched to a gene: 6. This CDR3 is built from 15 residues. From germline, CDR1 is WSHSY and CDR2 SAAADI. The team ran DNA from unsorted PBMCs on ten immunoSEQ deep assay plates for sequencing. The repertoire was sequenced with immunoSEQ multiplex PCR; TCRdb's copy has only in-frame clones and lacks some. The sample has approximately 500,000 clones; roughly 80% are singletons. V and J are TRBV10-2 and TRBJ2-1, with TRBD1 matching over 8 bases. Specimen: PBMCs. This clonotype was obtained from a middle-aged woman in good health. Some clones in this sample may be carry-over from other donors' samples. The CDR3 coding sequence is TGCGCCAGCAGCGAAACAGGGGGGACCTACAATGAGCAGTTCTTC. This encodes CASSETGGTYNEQFF.